These T cell receptor beta chains were read from a single sample in a study of identical twins. A single record per CDR3 protein comes from TCRdb applying MiXCR to the 5' RACE reads. The sample shows about 190,000 distinct CDR3 sequences, about a sixth of them seen only once. These same records also appear under a second study, on T cells expressing NK-cell markers.

The sample consisted of CD8+ T cells sorted from blood. These receptor sequences come from a woman aged 18-35 years in good health. Each CDR3 is given with its conserved first and last residue. A D gene is named only where the DNA matches it firmly. Some rows mark clone size as missing; the rest say once, few, many or name a class of expanded clone.

clone_size: few
j_call: TRBJ1-1
d_call: .
v_call: TRBV11-2
cdr3_aa: CASSGNSGEHGTEAFF
cdr3_nt: TGTGCCAGCAGCGGGAACAGTGGGGAGCACGGCACTGAAGCTTTCTTT

clone_size: few
j_call: TRBJ2-1
d_call: TRBD2
v_call: TRBV10-3
cdr3_aa: CAISSSGVQFF
cdr3_nt: TGTGCCATCAGTTCTAGCGGGGTCCAGTTCTTC

clone_size: .
j_call: TRBJ1-2
d_call: .
v_call: TRBV6-2/TRBV6-3
cdr3_aa: CASSYHEEGLGYTF
cdr3_nt: TGTGCCAGCAGTTACCACGAGGAGGGGCTTGGCTACACCTTC

clone_size: few
j_call: TRBJ2-2
d_call: .
v_call: TRBV9
cdr3_aa: CASSVEQGGTGELFF
cdr3_nt: TGTGCCAGCAGCGTAGAACAGGGAGGAACCGGGGAGCTGTTTTTT

clone_size: .
j_call: TRBJ2-6
d_call: TRBD1
v_call: TRBV27
cdr3_aa: CASSLTGAGANVLTF
cdr3_nt: TGTGCCAGCAGTTTGACAGGGGCTGGGGCCAACGTCCTGACTTTC

clone_size: once
j_call: TRBJ2-1
d_call: .
v_call: TRBV7-3
cdr3_aa: CASSLTARVFIDDQFF
cdr3_nt: TGTGCCAGCAGCTTAACTGCCAGGGTTTTTATCGATGATCAGTTCTTC

clone_size: .
j_call: TRBJ1-1
d_call: .
v_call: TRBV9
cdr3_aa: CASSPGPAEAFF
cdr3_nt: TGTGCCAGCAGCCCCGGACCCGCCGAAGCTTTCTTT

clone_size: .
j_call: TRBJ2-1
d_call: TRBD1
v_call: TRBV9
cdr3_aa: CASSVEGQINEQFF
cdr3_nt: TGTGCCAGCAGCGTAGAGGGACAGATTAATGAGCAGTTCTTC

clone_size: few
j_call: TRBJ2-7
d_call: .
v_call: TRBV3-1
cdr3_aa: CASSHVKVRVGYEQYF
cdr3_nt: TGTGCCAGCAGCCATGTTAAAGTGAGAGTGGGCTACGAGCAGTACTTC

clone_size: few
j_call: TRBJ2-7
d_call: .
v_call: TRBV20-1
cdr3_aa: CSARSRGVPYEQYF
cdr3_nt: TGCAGTGCTAGATCTCGCGGGGTCCCCTACGAGCAGTACTTC

clone_size: many
j_call: TRBJ1-6
d_call: TRBD1
v_call: TRBV27
cdr3_aa: CASSPGTANSPLHF
cdr3_nt: TGTGCCAGCAGTCCAGGGACAGCGAATTCACCCCTCCACTTT

clone_size: few
j_call: TRBJ2-4
d_call: TRBD2
v_call: TRBV29-1
cdr3_aa: CSVLGLAGNIQYF
cdr3_nt: TGCAGCGTATTAGGCCTAGCGGGAAACATTCAGTACTTC

clone_size: many
j_call: TRBJ2-7
d_call: .
v_call: TRBV29-1
cdr3_aa: CSVEDTTYEQYF
cdr3_nt: TGCAGCGTTGAAGACACCACCTACGAGCAGTACTTC

clone_size: .
j_call: TRBJ2-1
d_call: TRBD2
v_call: TRBV6-2/TRBV6-3
cdr3_aa: CASSLPTLAGGSIFEQFF
cdr3_nt: TGTGCCAGCAGTTTACCCACATTAGCGGGGGGTAGCATCTTTGAGCAGTTCTTC

clone_size: .
j_call: TRBJ2-7
d_call: .
v_call: TRBV11-2
cdr3_aa: CASSLGTDTYEQYF
cdr3_nt: TGTGCCAGCAGCTTAGGCACAGACACCTACGAGCAGTACTTC

clone_size: few
j_call: TRBJ2-7
d_call: TRBD2
v_call: TRBV20-1
cdr3_aa: CSASFGSHTGTSGSEQYF
cdr3_nt: TGCAGTGCTAGTTTCGGTAGCCACACCGGTACTAGCGGGAGCGAGCAGTACTTC

clone_size: few
j_call: TRBJ2-2
d_call: TRBD2
v_call: TRBV6-1
cdr3_aa: CASMGTSGGAGELFF
cdr3_nt: TGTGCCAGCATGGGGACTAGCGGGGGGGCGGGGGAGCTGTTTTTT

clone_size: .
j_call: TRBJ2-1
d_call: TRBD1
v_call: TRBV12-3/TRBV12-4
cdr3_aa: CASSLKGGYNNEQFF
cdr3_nt: TGTGCCAGCAGTTTAAAAGGGGGCTACAACAATGAGCAGTTCTTC

clone_size: .
j_call: TRBJ1-1
d_call: .
v_call: TRBV5-1
cdr3_aa: CASSLKMGTHTEAFF
cdr3_nt: TGCGCCAGCAGCTTGAAAATGGGGACCCACACTGAAGCTTTCTTT

clone_size: few
j_call: TRBJ2-7
d_call: .
v_call: TRBV7-8
cdr3_aa: CASSSRTDEQYF
cdr3_nt: TGTGCCAGCAGCTCAAGAACGGACGAGCAGTACTTC

clone_size: .
j_call: TRBJ1-1
d_call: .
v_call: TRBV11-3
cdr3_aa: CASSLGNEAFF
cdr3_nt: TGTGCCAGCAGCTTAGGGAATGAAGCTTTCTTT

clone_size: few
j_call: TRBJ2-3
d_call: .
v_call: TRBV29-1
cdr3_aa: CSVEAGKYADTQYF
cdr3_nt: TGCAGCGTTGAGGCGGGGAAGTACGCAGATACGCAGTATTTT

clone_size: .
j_call: TRBJ1-1
d_call: .
v_call: TRBV7-4
cdr3_aa: CASSLKQDTEAFF
cdr3_nt: TGTGCCAGCAGCTTAAAACAGGACACTGAAGCTTTCTTT

clone_size: few
j_call: TRBJ2-7
d_call: .
v_call: TRBV3-1
cdr3_aa: CASSHRRDGAYEQYF
cdr3_nt: TGTGCCAGCAGCCACCGCCGGGACGGTGCCTACGAGCAGTACTTC

clone_size: .
j_call: TRBJ2-1
d_call: .
v_call: TRBV14
cdr3_aa: CASSQDNRAGDNEQFF
cdr3_nt: TGTGCCAGCAGCCAAGATAACAGGGCAGGGGACAATGAGCAGTTCTTC

clone_size: .
j_call: TRBJ2-7
d_call: TRBD2
v_call: TRBV15
cdr3_aa: CATSRDGYIAGGYEQYF
cdr3_nt: TGTGCCACCAGCAGAGATGGGTATATAGCGGGGGGTTACGAGCAGTACTTC

clone_size: .
j_call: TRBJ2-3
d_call: .
v_call: TRBV14
cdr3_aa: CASSQSRMDTQYF
cdr3_nt: TGTGCCAGCAGCCAGAGTAGAATGGATACGCAGTATTTT

clone_size: .
j_call: TRBJ1-1
d_call: .
v_call: TRBV6-1
cdr3_aa: CASTPVPGREGTEAFF
cdr3_nt: TGTGCCAGCACCCCCGTCCCAGGCAGGGAGGGAACTGAAGCTTTCTTT

clone_size: .
j_call: TRBJ2-7
d_call: TRBD2
v_call: TRBV6-1
cdr3_aa: CATGLAASYEQYF
cdr3_nt: TGTGCCACCGGACTAGCGGCCTCCTACGAGCAGTACTTC

clone_size: .
j_call: TRBJ2-2
d_call: .
v_call: TRBV12-5
cdr3_aa: CASGLSGTTGELFF
cdr3_nt: TGTGCTAGTGGTTTGTCGGGGACCACCGGGGAGCTGTTTTTT

clone_size: .
j_call: TRBJ2-7
d_call: .
v_call: TRBV20-1
cdr3_aa: CSARDPEGTYEQYF
cdr3_nt: TGCAGTGCTAGAGACCCAGAGGGAACCTACGAGCAGTACTTC

clone_size: .
j_call: TRBJ1-1
d_call: .
v_call: TRBV12-3/TRBV12-4
cdr3_aa: CASGITEAFF
cdr3_nt: TGTGCCAGTGGCATCACTGAAGCTTTCTTT

clone_size: many
j_call: TRBJ2-7
d_call: .
v_call: TRBV3-1
cdr3_aa: CASSLITGSEQYF
cdr3_nt: TGTGCCAGCAGCCTCATAACTGGGAGCGAGCAGTACTTC

clone_size: few
j_call: TRBJ1-2
d_call: .
v_call: TRBV9
cdr3_aa: CASSKRTDGYTF
cdr3_nt: TGTGCCAGCAGCAAGAGGACAGATGGCTACACCTTC

clone_size: .
j_call: TRBJ2-1
d_call: .
v_call: TRBV5-1
cdr3_aa: CASSPAPFRAYNEQFF
cdr3_nt: TGCGCCAGCAGCCCTGCTCCTTTTAGGGCCTACAATGAGCAGTTCTTC

clone_size: .
j_call: TRBJ2-1
d_call: .
v_call: TRBV29-1
cdr3_aa: CSVAPEGYNEQFF
cdr3_nt: TGCAGCGTTGCTCCAGAGGGCTACAATGAGCAGTTCTTC

clone_size: many
j_call: TRBJ2-7
d_call: TRBD2
v_call: TRBV29-1
cdr3_aa: CSVMSGLGVWEQYF
cdr3_nt: TGCAGCGTCATGTCTGGACTAGGGGTTTGGGAGCAGTACTTC

clone_size: .
j_call: TRBJ2-1
d_call: .
v_call: TRBV29-1
cdr3_aa: CSVVYTGLGEQFF
cdr3_nt: TGCAGCGTTGTGTATACAGGGCTTGGTGAGCAGTTCTTC

clone_size: .
j_call: TRBJ2-5
d_call: .
v_call: TRBV6-5
cdr3_aa: CASSYPTPRGWTQYF
cdr3_nt: TGTGCCAGCAGTTACCCCACTCCTCGGGGGTGGACCCAGTACTTC

clone_size: many
j_call: TRBJ2-3
d_call: TRBD2
v_call: TRBV12-3/TRBV12-4
cdr3_aa: CASSFSSGRSDTQYF
cdr3_nt: TGTGCCAGCAGTTTCTCTAGCGGGAGATCAGATACGCAGTATTTT